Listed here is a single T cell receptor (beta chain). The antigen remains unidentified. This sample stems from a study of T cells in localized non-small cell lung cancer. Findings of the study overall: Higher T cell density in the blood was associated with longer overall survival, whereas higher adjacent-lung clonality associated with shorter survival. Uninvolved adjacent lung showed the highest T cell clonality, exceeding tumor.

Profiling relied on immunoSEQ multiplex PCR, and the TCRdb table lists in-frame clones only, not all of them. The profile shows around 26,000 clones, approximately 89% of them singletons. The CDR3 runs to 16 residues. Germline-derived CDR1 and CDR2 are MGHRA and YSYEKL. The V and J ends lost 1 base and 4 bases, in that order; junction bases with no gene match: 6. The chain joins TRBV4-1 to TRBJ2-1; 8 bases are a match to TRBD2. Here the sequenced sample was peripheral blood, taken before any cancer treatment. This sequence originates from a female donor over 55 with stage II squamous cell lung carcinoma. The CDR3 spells CASSQVPSGFYNEQFF. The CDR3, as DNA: TGCGCCAGCAGCCAAGTGCCTAGCGGGTTTTACAATGAGCAGTTCTTC.